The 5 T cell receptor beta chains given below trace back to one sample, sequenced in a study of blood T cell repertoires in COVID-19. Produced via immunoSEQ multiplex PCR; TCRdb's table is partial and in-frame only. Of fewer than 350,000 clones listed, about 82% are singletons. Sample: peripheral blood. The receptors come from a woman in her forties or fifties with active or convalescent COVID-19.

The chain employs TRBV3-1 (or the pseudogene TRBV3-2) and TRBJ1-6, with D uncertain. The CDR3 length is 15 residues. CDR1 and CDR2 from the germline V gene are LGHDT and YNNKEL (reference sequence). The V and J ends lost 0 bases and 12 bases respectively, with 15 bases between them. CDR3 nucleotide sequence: TGTGCCAGCAGCCAAGAACACAGTCTCTACAAACCCCTCCACTTT. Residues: CASSQEHSLYKPLHF.

The CDR3 coding sequence is TGTGCCAGCTCACCTTCGGTCGCAACTAATGAAAAACTGTTTTTT. Translation gives CASSPSVATNEKLFF. This chain connects TRBV18 to TRBJ1-4; D remains ambiguous. CDR1 and CDR2 (germline): KGHSH, LQKENI. V dropped 3 bases and J dropped 0 bases, with 8 bases sitting between them. This CDR3 has 15 residues. Drawing the rest from reference TRBV18 and TRBJ1-4, the complete variable domain is NAGVMQNPRHLVRRRGQEARLRCSPMKGHSHVYWYRQLPEEGLKFMVYLQKENIIDESGMPKERFSAEFPKEGPSILRIQQVVRGDSAAYFCASSPSVATNEKLFFGSGTQLSVL.

CDR3 protein: CASSPRPLAGLQETQYF. The CDR3 nucleotides read TGTGCCAGCAGCCCCCGTCCCTTAGCGGGCCTCCAAGAGACCCAGTACTTC. The rearrangement uses TRBV9 and TRBJ2-5; 7 bases map to TRBD2. CDR1 and CDR2 (germline): SGDLS, YYNGEE. Trimming took 4 bases from V and 1 from J; bases not matched to a gene: 13. CDR3 length equals 17 residues.

The CDR3 sequence is CASSAGTRGVSTDTQYF. The CDR3 bases are TGTGCCAGCAGCGCCGGGACTAGGGGGGTTAGCACAGATACGCAGTATTTT. The V call is TRBV9, the J call TRBJ2-3; 8 bases are a match to TRBD2. V trimming: 3 bases; J trimming: 0 bases; junction bases outside the gene matches: 9. Germline-derived CDR1 and CDR2 are SGDLS and YYNGEE. The CDR3 is 17 amino acids.

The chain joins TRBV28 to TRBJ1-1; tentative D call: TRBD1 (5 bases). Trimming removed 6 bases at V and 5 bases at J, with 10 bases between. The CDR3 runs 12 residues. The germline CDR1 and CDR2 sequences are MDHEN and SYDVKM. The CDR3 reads CASRPGVTEAFF. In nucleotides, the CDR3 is TGTGCCAGCAGGCCGGGGGTTACTGAAGCTTTCTTT.